These T cell receptor beta chains were read from a single sample in a study of T cell responses to AZD1222 COVID-19 vaccine. Sequenced by immunoSEQ multiplex PCR; TCRdb stores in-frame clones only, minus some. This table has about 120,000 clones, roughly 91% appearing once. The source was peripheral blood, collected on day 0 of AZD1222 vaccination. The receptors stem from an adult in good health. CDR3s leave out the opening cysteine and the closing phenylalanine or tryptophan. A D gene is named only where the DNA matches it firmly.

TRBD1 | TRBJ1-5 | TRBV2 | ASSALGQGNYQPQH
TRBD1 | TRBJ2-3 | TRBV15 | ATTSDRGGLIDTQY
. | TRBJ1-3 | TRBV18 | ASSPRGASGNTIY
. | TRBJ2-2 | TRBV7-9 | ASSYFEDTGELF
. | TRBJ2-7 | TRBV6-2/TRBV6-3 | ASSYGSTHSYEQY
. | TRBJ1-4 | TRBV25-1 | ASGPQGGDEKLF
TRBD1 | TRBJ2-7 | TRBV9 | ASSPGQGDYEQY
. | TRBJ1-2 | TRBV21-1 | ASRDGYT
. | TRBJ1-6 | TRBV5-4 | ASSLDSGNGSPLH
TRBD2 | TRBJ2-1 | TRBV27 | ASSLTSGRGSEQF
. | TRBJ1-1 | TRBV5-1 | ASSLGQTYTEAF
TRBD1 | TRBJ2-7 | TRBV28 | ATWDRPYEQY
TRBD1 | TRBJ2-7 | TRBV9 | ASSVAGQVYEQY
TRBD2 | TRBJ2-3 | TRBV5-4 | ASSFKERGSTDTQY
. | TRBJ1-6 | TRBV2 | ASSERSSYNSPLH
. | TRBJ2-4 | TRBV23-1 | APGPEKNIQY
. | TRBJ2-7 | TRBV2 | ASSEQGLNEQY
. | TRBJ1-6 | TRBV15 | ATSRVDIANSPLH
. | TRBJ2-5 | TRBV7-8 | ASSAQETQY
TRBD1 | TRBJ1-2 | TRBV7-9 | ASSSGDRDASYGYT
. | TRBJ2-1 | TRBV27 | ASTLGTGPTPYEQF
TRBD1 | TRBJ1-1 | TRBV4-2 | ASSPRTQPGQGAVEAF
TRBD1 | TRBJ1-2 | TRBV2 | ASSEAGDRVNGYT
TRBD2 | TRBJ2-5 | TRBV5-8 | ASSRAGGETQY
. | TRBJ2-7 | TRBV16 | ASSQSASSYEQY
TRBD1 | TRBJ2-7 | TRBV27 | ASSFGQGTYEQY
. | TRBJ1-1 | TRBV7-9 | ASSRRGGAGTEAF
. | TRBJ1-2 | TRBV4-1 | ASSQDPANYGYT
. | TRBJ1-5 | TRBV10-2 | ASSEVSELQPQH
. | TRBJ1-5 | TRBV7-2 | ASSLSGNQPQH
TRBD2 | TRBJ2-7 | TRBV10-3 | AISPGLAGDGQY
TRBD2 | TRBJ2-3 | TRBV23-1 | ASSQSRLAGGPSTDTQY
. | TRBJ2-4 | TRBV7-2 | ASSLVAVLAKNIQY
. | TRBJ2-1 | TRBV2 | ASSELLANEQF
. | TRBJ1-1 | TRBV10-1 | ASKREPEAF
. | TRBJ1-1 | TRBV5-1 | ASTDRTEAF
TRBD1 | TRBJ1-1 | TRBV2 | ASRGTGGRAF
. | TRBJ1-2 | TRBV5-1 | ASSLAGQNYGYT
. | TRBJ1-3 | TRBV5-1 | ASSLMGNSGNTIY
. | TRBJ2-3 | TRBV6-1 | ASSDSGGTTRSDTQY
TRBD2 | TRBJ2-3 | TRBV9 | ASSTPSGLTDTQY
. | TRBJ1-2 | TRBV2 | ASSGRFYGYT
. | TRBJ2-1 | TRBV5-1 | ASSRGRGLGNEQF
TRBD1 | TRBJ2-7 | TRBV5-5 | ASSQGQGVDEQY
TRBD1 | TRBJ1-2 | TRBV6-5 | ASSRTGDGGYT
TRBD1 | TRBJ2-5 | TRBV5-4 | ASSPGGTEETQY
TRBD1 | TRBJ2-6 | TRBV2 | ASSRGQGSSGANVLT